This entry lists 10 T cell receptor beta chains sequenced from one sample in a study of cytomegalovirus exposure and HLA in healthy donors. This PCR relied on a set of 60 Vbeta primers and 13 Jbeta primers. The protocol was immunoSEQ multiplex PCR, while the TCRdb copy is restricted to in-frame clones and leaves out a portion. The sample shows about 140,000 clones, 82% of them seen only once. Sequences were obtained from PBMCs. These receptors originate from a man between 18 and 29 years old in good health and CMV-seropositive.

The chain employs TRBV5-4 and TRBJ2-1; TRBD1 is a possible D gene (6 bases). V lost 6 bases and J lost 7, with 20 bases in between. Germline V gene sequence: CDR1 SGHNT, CDR2 YYREEE (reference sequence). This CDR3 has 15 amino acids. The CDR3: CASKLVGSRGNEQFF. The CDR3 bases are TGTGCCAGCAAGCTGGTAGGGTCTAGGGGGAATGAGCAGTTCTTC.

This sequence joins TRBV7-9 and TRBJ2-2; TRBD2 agrees at 10 bases. Germline values: CDR1 SEHNR, CDR2 FQNEAQ (reference sequence). The CDR3 has 14 residues. Trimming removed 2 bases from V and 6 bases from J; junction bases left unmatched: 0. The CDR3 loop reads CASSLTSGAGELFF. Here the CDR3 DNA reads TGTGCCAGCAGCTTAACTAGCGGGGCCGGGGAGCTGTTTTTT.

The chain employs TRBV7-8 and TRBJ1-2; D is possibly TRBD1 (6 bases). CDR1 and CDR2 (germline): SGHVS, FQNEAQ. V dropped 4 bases and J dropped 4 bases, with 22 bases sitting between them. The CDR3 covers 17 residues. CDR3 sequence reads: CASSSFRVPTGPYGYTF. CDR3 bases: TGTGCCAGCAGCTCCTTTAGGGTTCCGACAGGACCCTATGGCTACACCTTC.

The chain uses TRBV2 and TRBJ2-1; 10 nucleotides align to TRBD1. J lost 2 bases, V lost 6 bases, and 4 bases had no gene match. The CDR3 length is 15 residues. From germline, CDR1 is SNHLY and CDR2 FYNNEI. The CDR3 nucleotides are TGTGCCAGCAGCAAGACAGGGGGCACCTACAATGAGCAGTTCTTC. It is translated as CASSKTGGTYNEQFF.

This clone was counted a single time. The V call is TRBV28, the J call TRBJ1-5; D possibly corresponds to TRBD1 (6 bases). V was pared by 4 bases and J by 1 base, with 20 bases between. This CDR3 is 18 amino acids long. Germline CDR1 is MDHEN and CDR2 is SYDVKM. The CDR3, as DNA: TGTGCCAGCAGTTCAGGGTCAGGGGCAGGTAGGAGCAATCAGCCCCAGCATTTT. It specifies CASSSGSGAGRSNQPQHF. The whole variable domain, remainder taken from reference TRBV28 and TRBJ1-5, is DVKVTQSSRYLVKRTGEKVFLECVQDMDHENMFWYRQDPGLGLRLIYFSYDVKMKEKGDIPEGYSVSREKKERFSLILESASTNQTSMYLCASSSGSGAGRSNQPQHFGDGTRLSIL.

The chain recombines TRBV11-1 with TRBJ2-7; the D gene is possibly TRBD2 (6 bases). Germline V gene data show CDR1 as SGHAT and CDR2 as FQDESV (reference sequence). The ends were cut back, 2 bases at V and 0 bases at J, with 11 bases in the middle. The CDR3 covers 15 residues. CDR3 coding DNA: TGTGCCAGCAGCTTAAGGGACTCCAGCTCCTACGAGCAGTACTTC. Translation: CASSLRDSSSYEQYF. Full variable domain (outside the CDR3, taken from reference TRBV11-1 and TRBJ2-7): EAEVAQSPRYKITEKSQAVAFWCDPISGHATLYWYRQILGQGPELLVQFQDESVVDDSQLPKDRFSAERLKGVDSTLKIQPAELGDSAMYLCASSLRDSSSYEQYFGPGTRLTVT.

The chain has TRBV5-1 and TRBJ1-1; 10 positions agree with TRBD1. Germline values: CDR1 SGHRS, CDR2 YFSETQ. The CDR3 is 14 amino acids. Trimming cost V 4 bases and J 3 bases; bases outside gene matches: 3. CDR3 protein: CASSPGTGDTEAFF. The CDR3 nucleotides are TGCGCCAGCAGCCCCGGGACAGGGGACACTGAAGCTTTCTTT. Based on the CDR3 plus reference TRBV5-1 and TRBJ1-1, the full variable domain is KAGVTQTPRYLIKTRGQQVTLSCSPISGHRSVSWYQQTPGQGLQFLFEYFSETQRNKGNFPGRFSGRQFSNSRSEMNVSTLELGDSALYLCASSPGTGDTEAFFGQGTRLTVV.

The chain uses TRBV18 and TRBJ1-4, with a weak D call TRBD1 (6 bases). The CDR3 sequence is 16 residues long. V lost 2 bases, J lost 8 bases, and 18 bases lay in between. The germline V gene encodes CDR1 KGHSH and CDR2 LQKENI. The CDR3 loop reads CASSPMKQGLREKLFF. DNA of the CDR3: TGTGCCAGCTCACCAATGAAACAGGGATTACGGGAAAAACTGTTTTTT.

The chain uses TRBV2 and TRBJ1-4, with 7 bases identical to TRBD1. Germline CDR1 SNHLY, CDR2 FYNNEI. The CDR3 covers 17 residues. J gave up 6 bases and V 5 bases, and 15 bases lay outside the gene matches. In DNA, the CDR3 is TGTGCCAGCAGTCCACACCCTTCCGACAGGGCGCATGAAAAACTGTTTTTT. It encodes CASSPHPSDRAHEKLFF. Based on the CDR3 plus reference TRBV2 and TRBJ1-4, the full variable domain is EPEVTQTPSHQVTQMGQEVILRCVPISNHLYFYWYRQILGQKVEFLVSFYNNEISEKSEIFDDQFSVERPDGSNFTLKIRSTKLEDSAMYFCASSPHPSDRAHEKLFFGSGTQLSVL.

The rearrangement joins TRBV28 to TRBJ2-3, with D unclear. This CDR3 has 16 residues. CDR1 is MDHEN, CDR2 SYDVKM, per germline. Deletions cut 2 bases from V and 1 base from J, with 13 bases between. CDR3 sequence (DNA): TGTGCCAGCAGTTTAGTTGGGCGACGAGGCACAGATACGCAGTATTTT. This gives the protein CASSLVGRRGTDTQYF.